This TCR beta chain was documented in a study of OX40 agonist ivuxolimab in advanced cancers. Turning to the study itself: The study enrolled dose-escalation patients with hepatocellular carcinoma, melanoma, renal cell or head and neck cancer. The study's findings and limits: In general, CD8+ T cells held more expanded clones than CD4+ did, on average.

V lost 2 bases to trimming and J lost 7 bases, with 20 bases between them. This CDR3 contains 15 residues. The germline CDR1 and CDR2 sequences are GTSNPN and SVGIG (reference sequence). TCRdb's copy holds only in-frame clones and misses some; the assay was immunoSEQ multiplex PCR. The sample shows 50,000 to 75,000 clones, roughly nine tenths of them seen only once. About this clone itself: The target antigen is unknown.

The clonotype comes from an adult with an advanced solid tumor such as melanoma, head and neck, liver or kidney cancer. The rearrangement links TRBV30 to TRBJ1-2; D perhaps matches TRBD1 (6 bases). Here the sequenced sample was CD4+ or CD8+ T cells sorted from blood, taken in a trial of the OX40 agonist ivuxolimab. The CDR3: CAWSRRSGGGLGYTF. DNA of the CDR3: TGTGCCTGGAGTCGTCGGTCGGGGGGCGGGCTTGGCTACACCTTC. The whole variable domain, filled in from reference TRBV30 and TRBJ1-2, reads SQTIHQWPATLVQPVGSPLSLECTVEGTSNPNLYWYRQAAGRGLQLLFYSVGIGQISSEVPQNLSASRPQDRQFILSSKKLLLSDSGFYLCAWSRRSGGGLGYTFGSGTRLTVV.